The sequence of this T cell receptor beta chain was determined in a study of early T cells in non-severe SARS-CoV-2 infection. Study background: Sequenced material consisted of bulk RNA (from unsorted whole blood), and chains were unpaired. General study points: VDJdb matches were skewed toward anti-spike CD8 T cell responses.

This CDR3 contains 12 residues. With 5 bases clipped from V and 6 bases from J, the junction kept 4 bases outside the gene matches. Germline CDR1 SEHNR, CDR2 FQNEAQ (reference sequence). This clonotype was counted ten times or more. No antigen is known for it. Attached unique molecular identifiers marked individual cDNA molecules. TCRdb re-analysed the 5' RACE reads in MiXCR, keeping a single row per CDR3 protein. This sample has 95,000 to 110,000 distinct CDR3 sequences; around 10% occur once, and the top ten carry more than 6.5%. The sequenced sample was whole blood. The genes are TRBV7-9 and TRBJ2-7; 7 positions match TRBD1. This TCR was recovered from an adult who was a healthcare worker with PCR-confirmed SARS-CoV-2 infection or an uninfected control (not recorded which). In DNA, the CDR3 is TGTGCCAGCAGCCTGACAGGGAGCGAGCAGTACTTC. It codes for CASSLTGSEQYF.